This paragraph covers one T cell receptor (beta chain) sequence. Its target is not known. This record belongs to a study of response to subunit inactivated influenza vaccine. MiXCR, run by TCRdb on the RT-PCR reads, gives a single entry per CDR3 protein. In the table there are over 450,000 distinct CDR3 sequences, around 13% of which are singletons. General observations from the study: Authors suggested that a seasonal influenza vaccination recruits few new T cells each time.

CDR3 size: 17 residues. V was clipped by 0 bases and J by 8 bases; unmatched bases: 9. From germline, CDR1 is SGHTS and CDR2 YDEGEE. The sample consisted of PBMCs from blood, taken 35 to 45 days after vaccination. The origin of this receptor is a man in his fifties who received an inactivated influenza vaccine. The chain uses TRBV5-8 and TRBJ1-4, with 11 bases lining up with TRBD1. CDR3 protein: CASSLGTGGGISEKLFF. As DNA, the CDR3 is TGTGCCAGCAGCTTGGGGACAGGGGGCGGAATTAGCGAAAAACTGTTTTTT.